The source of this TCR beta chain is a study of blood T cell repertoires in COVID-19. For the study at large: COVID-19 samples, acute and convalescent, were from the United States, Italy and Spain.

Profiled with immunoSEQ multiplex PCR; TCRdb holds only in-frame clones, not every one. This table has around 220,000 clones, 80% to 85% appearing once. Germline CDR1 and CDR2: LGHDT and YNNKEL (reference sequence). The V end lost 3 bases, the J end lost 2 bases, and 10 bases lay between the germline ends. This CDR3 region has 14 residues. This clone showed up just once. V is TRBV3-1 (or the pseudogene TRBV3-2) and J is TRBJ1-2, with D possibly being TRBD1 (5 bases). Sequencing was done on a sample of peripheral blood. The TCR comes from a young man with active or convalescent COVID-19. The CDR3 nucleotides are TGTGCCAGCAGCCAGACGACAGAAAACTATGGCTACACCTTC. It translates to CASSQTTENYGYTF.